This T cell receptor (beta chain) was identified during a study of shared clonotypes between healthy human individuals. Using immunoSEQ multiplex PCR, the repertoire was profiled, and TCRdb retains in-frame clones only, with some absent. Altogether about 460,000 clones are present, roughly three quarters being singletons, with the ten largest covering 12%. This CDR3 region has 16 residues. Germline lookup yields CDR1 LNHDA and CDR2 SQIVND (reference sequence). Losses at the gene ends were 11 bases for V and 5 bases for J; bases not matched to a gene: 13. Sequencing used PBMCs. The chain combines TRBV19 with TRBJ2-2; 11 bases align to TRBD1. The sequence was collected from a woman in her thirties or forties in good health. Some clones in this sample may be carry-over from other donors' samples. CDR3 residues: CACTRGTGGDTGELFF. DNA for the CDR3: TGTGCCTGTACCAGGGGGACAGGGGGGGATACCGGGGAGCTGTTTTTT.